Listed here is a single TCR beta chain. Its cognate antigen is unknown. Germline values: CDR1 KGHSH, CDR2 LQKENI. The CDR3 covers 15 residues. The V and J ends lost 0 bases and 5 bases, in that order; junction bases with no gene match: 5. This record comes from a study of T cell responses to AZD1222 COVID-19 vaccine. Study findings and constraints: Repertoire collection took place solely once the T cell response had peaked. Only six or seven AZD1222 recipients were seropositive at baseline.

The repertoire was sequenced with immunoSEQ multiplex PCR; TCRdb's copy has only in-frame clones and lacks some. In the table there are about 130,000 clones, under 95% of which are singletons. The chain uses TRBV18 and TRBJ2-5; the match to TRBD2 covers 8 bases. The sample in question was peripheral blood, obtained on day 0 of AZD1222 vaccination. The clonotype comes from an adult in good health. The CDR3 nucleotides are TGTGCCAGCTCACCACCGAAATCGGGGGGGGAGACCCAGTACTTC. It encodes CASSPPKSGGETQYF.